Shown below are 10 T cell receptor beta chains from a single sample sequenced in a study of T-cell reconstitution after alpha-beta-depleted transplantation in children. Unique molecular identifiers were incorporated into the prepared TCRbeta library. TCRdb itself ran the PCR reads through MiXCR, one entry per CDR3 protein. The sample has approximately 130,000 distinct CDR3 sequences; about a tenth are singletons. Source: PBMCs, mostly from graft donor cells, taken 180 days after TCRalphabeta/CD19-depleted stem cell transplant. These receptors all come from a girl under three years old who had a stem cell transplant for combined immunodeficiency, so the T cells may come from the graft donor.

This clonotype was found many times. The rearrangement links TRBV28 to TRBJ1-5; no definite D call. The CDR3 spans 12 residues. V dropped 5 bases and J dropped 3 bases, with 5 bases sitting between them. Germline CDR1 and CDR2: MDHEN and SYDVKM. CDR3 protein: CASSRTNQPQHF. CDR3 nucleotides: TGTGCCAGCAGTCGGACCAATCAGCCCCAGCATTTT.

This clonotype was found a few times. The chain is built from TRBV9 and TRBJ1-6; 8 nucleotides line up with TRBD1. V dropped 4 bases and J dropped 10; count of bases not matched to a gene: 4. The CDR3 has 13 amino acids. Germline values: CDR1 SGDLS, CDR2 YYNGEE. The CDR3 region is CASSPRQGSPLHF. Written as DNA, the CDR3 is TGTGCCAGCAGCCCACGACAGGGGTCACCCCTCCACTTT.

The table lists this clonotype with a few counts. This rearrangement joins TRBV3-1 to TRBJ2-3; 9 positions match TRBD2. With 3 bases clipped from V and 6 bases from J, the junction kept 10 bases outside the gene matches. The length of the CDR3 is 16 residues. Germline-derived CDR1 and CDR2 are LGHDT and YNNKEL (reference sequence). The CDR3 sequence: CASSHLAGATGDTQYF. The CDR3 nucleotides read TGTGCCAGCAGCCACTTAGCGGGGGCGACGGGGGATACGCAGTATTTT.

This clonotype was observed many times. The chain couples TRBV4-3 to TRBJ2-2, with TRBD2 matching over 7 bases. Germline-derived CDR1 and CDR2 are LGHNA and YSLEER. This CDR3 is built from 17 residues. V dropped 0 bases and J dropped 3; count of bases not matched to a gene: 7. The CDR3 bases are TGCGCCAGCAGCCAAGATAGGCCGCGGGGGTACACCGGGGAGCTGTTTTTT. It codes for CASSQDRPRGYTGELFF.

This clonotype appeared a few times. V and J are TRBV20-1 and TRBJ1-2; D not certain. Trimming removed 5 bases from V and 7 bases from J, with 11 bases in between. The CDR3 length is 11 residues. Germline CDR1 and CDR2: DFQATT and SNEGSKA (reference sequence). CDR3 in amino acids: CSAPQPVGYTF. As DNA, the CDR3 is TGCAGTGCTCCGCAGCCGGTTGGCTACACCTTC.

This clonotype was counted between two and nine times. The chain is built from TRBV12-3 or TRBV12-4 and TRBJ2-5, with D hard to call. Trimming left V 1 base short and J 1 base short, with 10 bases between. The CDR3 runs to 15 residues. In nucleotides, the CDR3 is TGTGCCAGCAGTTTAGGGGCAGGCCCCCAAGAGACCCAGTACTTC. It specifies CASSLGAGPQETQYF.

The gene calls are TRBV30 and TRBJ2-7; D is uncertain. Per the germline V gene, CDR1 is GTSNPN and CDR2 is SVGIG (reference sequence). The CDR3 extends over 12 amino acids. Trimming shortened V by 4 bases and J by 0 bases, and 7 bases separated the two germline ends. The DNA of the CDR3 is TGTGCCTGGATGGGGAACTCCTACGAGCAGTACTTC. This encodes CAWMGNSYEQYF.

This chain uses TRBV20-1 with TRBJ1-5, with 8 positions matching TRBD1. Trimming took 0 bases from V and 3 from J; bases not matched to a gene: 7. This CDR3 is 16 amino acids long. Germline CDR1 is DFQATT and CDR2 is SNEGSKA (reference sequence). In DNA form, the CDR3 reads TGCAGTGCTAGAGATCTAACAGGGGGGACCAATCAGCCCCAGCATTTT. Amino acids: CSARDLTGGTNQPQHF.

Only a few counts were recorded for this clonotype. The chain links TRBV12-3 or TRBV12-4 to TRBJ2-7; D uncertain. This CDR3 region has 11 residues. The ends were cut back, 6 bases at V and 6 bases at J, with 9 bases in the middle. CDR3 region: CASRYGGEQYF. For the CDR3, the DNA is TGTGCCAGCAGATACGGCGGCGAGCAGTACTTC.

CDR3 loop: CSVEDGLGLETQYF. In DNA, the CDR3 is TGCAGCGTTGAAGATGGCTTGGGGTTGGAGACCCAGTACTTC. The chain carries TRBV29-1 and TRBJ2-5; D is ambiguous. Per the germline V gene, CDR1 is SQVTM and CDR2 is ANQGSEA. V dropped 0 bases and J dropped 5 bases, with 13 bases sitting between them. The CDR3 totals 14 residues.